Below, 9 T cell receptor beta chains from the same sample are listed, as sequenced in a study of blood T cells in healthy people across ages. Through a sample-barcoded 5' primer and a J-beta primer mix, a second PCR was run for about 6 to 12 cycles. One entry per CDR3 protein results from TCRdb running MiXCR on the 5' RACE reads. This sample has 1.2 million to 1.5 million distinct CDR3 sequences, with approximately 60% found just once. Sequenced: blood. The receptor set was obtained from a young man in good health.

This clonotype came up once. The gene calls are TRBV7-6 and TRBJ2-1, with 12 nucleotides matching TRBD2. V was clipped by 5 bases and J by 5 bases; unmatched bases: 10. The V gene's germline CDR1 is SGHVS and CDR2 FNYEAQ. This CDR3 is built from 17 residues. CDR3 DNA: TGTGCCAGCAGCCCCCTGGGGCTAGCGGGAGGGCACAATGAGCAGTTCTTC. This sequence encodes CASSPLGLAGGHNEQFF.

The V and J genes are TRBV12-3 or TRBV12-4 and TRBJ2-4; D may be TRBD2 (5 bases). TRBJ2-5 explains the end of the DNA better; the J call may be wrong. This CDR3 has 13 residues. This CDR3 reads CASRVAPAGTQYF. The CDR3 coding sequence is TGTGCCAGCAGAGTAGCGCCTGCTGGGACCCAGTACTTC.

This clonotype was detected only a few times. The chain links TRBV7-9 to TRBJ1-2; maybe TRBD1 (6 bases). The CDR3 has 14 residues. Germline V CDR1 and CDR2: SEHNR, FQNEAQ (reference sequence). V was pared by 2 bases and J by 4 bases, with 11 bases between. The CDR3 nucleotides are TGTGCCAGCAGCTTACAGGGGCAGAGCTATGGCTACACCTTC. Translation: CASSLQGQSYGYTF.

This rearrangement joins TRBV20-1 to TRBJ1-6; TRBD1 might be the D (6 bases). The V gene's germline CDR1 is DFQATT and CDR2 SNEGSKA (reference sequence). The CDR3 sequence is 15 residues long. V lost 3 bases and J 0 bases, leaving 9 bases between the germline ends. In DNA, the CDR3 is TGCAGTGCTAGGAGGGGGAGCTCCTATAATTCACCCCTCCACTTT. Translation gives CSARRGSSYNSPLHF.

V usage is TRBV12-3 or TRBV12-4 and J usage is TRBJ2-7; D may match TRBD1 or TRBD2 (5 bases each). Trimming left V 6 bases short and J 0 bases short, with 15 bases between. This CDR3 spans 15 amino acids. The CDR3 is CASRTGTMSSYEQYF. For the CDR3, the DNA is TGTGCCAGCAGAACCGGGACCATGAGCTCCTACGAGCAGTACTTC.

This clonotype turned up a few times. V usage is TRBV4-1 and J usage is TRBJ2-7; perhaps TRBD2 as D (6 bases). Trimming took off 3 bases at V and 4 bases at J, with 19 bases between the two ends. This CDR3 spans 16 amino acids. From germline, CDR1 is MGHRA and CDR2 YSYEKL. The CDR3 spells CASSQAGYQGQYEQYF. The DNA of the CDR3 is TGCGCCAGCAGCCAGGCGGGGTATCAAGGACAATACGAGCAGTACTTC.

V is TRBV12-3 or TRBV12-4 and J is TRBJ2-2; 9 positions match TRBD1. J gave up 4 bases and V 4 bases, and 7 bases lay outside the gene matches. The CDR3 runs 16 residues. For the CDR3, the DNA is TGTGCCAGCAGTTCGGGACAGGGACTTTTCACCGGGGAGCTGTTTTTT. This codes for CASSSGQGLFTGELFF.

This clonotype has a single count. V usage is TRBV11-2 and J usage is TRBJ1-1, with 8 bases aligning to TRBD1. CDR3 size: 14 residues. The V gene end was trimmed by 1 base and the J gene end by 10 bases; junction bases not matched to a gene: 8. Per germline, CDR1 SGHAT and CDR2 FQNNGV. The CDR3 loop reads CASSLVRDRLSAFF. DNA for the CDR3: TGTGCCAGCAGCTTAGTGCGGGACAGGTTGTCAGCTTTCTTT.

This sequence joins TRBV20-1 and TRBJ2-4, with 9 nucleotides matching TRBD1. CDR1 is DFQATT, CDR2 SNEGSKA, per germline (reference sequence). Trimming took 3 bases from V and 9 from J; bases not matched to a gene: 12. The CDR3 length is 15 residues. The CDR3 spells CSARPPGTGFSIQYF. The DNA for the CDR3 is TGCAGTGCTAGGCCCCCCGGGACAGGGTTTTCCATTCAGTACTTC.